Listed here are 15 T cell receptor beta chains from one sample, sequenced in a study of identical twins. In TCRdb, the 5' RACE reads were re-called with MiXCR into one record per CDR3 protein. In the table there are around 1.7 million distinct CDR3 sequences, more than 30% of which are singletons. Specimen: cord blood. These receptors came from a newborn girl in good health.

The J gene is TRBJ2-1, the V gene TRBV27; no clear D gene. V gave up 5 bases and J gave up 7 bases, with 15 bases separating them. CDR1 and CDR2 from the germline V gene are MNHEY and SMNVEV (reference sequence). The CDR3 totals 14 residues. CDR3 sequence reads: CASSDTTFRNEQFF. The CDR3 DNA follows: TGTGCCAGCAGTGACACCACCTTCCGGAATGAGCAGTTCTTC.

This chain uses TRBV15 with TRBJ2-3; tentatively, D is TRBD2 (5 bases). The CDR3 extends over 13 amino acids. Between the trimmed V and J ends, which lost 8 bases and 6 bases, there was a span of 15 bases. CDR1 is LNHNV and CDR2 is YYDKDF in the germline V gene (reference sequence). The CDR3 nucleotides are TGTGCCACCGGGGAAGGACTTTCGGATACGCAGTATTTT. Translated, it gives CATGEGLSDTQYF.

The chain recombines TRBV21-1 with TRBJ2-3; no DNA check was done on the table's D call, TRBD2. TRBV21-1 is shown as a pseudogene. The CDR3 loop spans 17 amino acids. The CDR3 DNA sequence: TGTGCCAGCAGCCCGGGACTAGCGGGTACTATCACAGATACGCAGGATTTT. It codes for CASSPGLAGTITDTQDF.

This chain links TRBV20-1 with TRBJ2-1; 8 bases are a match to TRBD1. This CDR3 region has 16 residues. V shed 5 bases and J 0 bases; nucleotides not matched to a gene: 9. Germline lookup yields CDR1 DFQATT and CDR2 SNEGSKA (reference sequence). The CDR3 DNA follows: TGCAGTGCTGGGGAAACCGACAGGGGCTCCTACAATGAGCAGTTCTTC. Protein sequence: CSAGETDRGSYNEQFF.

This clonotype came up a few times. The chain recombines TRBV7-9 with TRBJ1-1; D is unresolved. Trimming stripped 3 bases from V and 3 bases from J, with 11 bases between. The CDR3 is made up of 14 amino acids. Germline loops: CDR1 SEHNR, CDR2 FQNEAQ (reference sequence). This chain's CDR3 is CASSLRSRDTEAFF. CDR3 coding DNA: TGTGCCAGCAGCTTGCGGTCTAGGGACACTGAAGCTTTCTTT.

This chain joins TRBV21-1 and TRBJ1-2; TRBD1 reflects the table's D call only, with no check against the DNA. TRBV21-1 is noted as a pseudogene. CDR3 length: 16 amino acids. For the CDR3, the DNA is TGTGCCAGCAGCAAAAATATCCCCCGCATTAACTATGGCTACACCTTC. Amino acids: CASSKNIPRINYGYTF.

This rearrangement joins TRBV7-9 to TRBJ2-1; tentative D call: TRBD2 (6 bases). CDR3 size: 15 residues. Per the germline V gene, CDR1 is SEHNR and CDR2 is FQNEAQ (reference sequence). V lost 5 bases and J lost 7, with 18 bases in between. The chain's CDR3 is CASSVGAGLDNEQFF. In DNA, the CDR3 is TGTGCCAGCAGCGTGGGAGCGGGTCTTGATAATGAGCAGTTCTTC.

This sequence joins TRBV6-1 and TRBJ1-2; 9 bases fit TRBD1. Germline V gene data show CDR1 as MNHNS and CDR2 as SASEGT. V shed 6 bases, J shed 8 bases, and the junction held 7 bases outside the gene matches. The length of the CDR3 is 13 residues. CDR3 sequence: CASRPGQGVGYTF. The DNA for the CDR3 is TGTGCCAGCAGGCCGGGACAGGGTGTGGGCTACACCTTC.

This rearrangement joins TRBV25-1 to TRBJ2-3; 10 nucleotides agree with TRBD2. Trimming at V came to 0 bases and at J to 2 bases, leaving 2 bases not matched to a gene. The CDR3 is made up of 16 amino acids. Germline values: CDR1 MGHDK, CDR2 SYGVNS. The CDR3 loop is CASSEYSGGLTDTQYF. The CDR3 DNA reads as TGTGCCAGCAGTGAATATAGCGGGGGGCTCACAGATACGCAGTATTTT.

This clonotype was seen at least ten times. This chain joins TRBV29-1 and TRBJ2-7; 8 positions match TRBD2. Germline V gives CDR1 SQVTM, CDR2 ANQGSEA. The junction had 7 bases not matched to a gene; V was cut back by 6 bases and J by 6 bases. CDR3 length: 12 residues. CDR3: CSVGGARGEQYF. Written as DNA, the CDR3 is TGCAGCGTCGGGGGGGCGCGAGGCGAGCAGTACTTC.

CDR3 nucleotide sequence: TGTGCCAGCAGCCAAGTGGCCGGCGGGGACTACGAGCAGTACTTC. This codes for CASSQVAGGDYEQYF. The V and J genes are TRBV4-2 and TRBJ2-7; TRBD2 might be the D (6 bases). The length of the CDR3 is 15 residues. Trimming removed 1 base at V and 3 bases at J, with 13 bases between. Per the germline V gene, CDR1 is LGHNA and CDR2 is YNFKEQ.

The genes are TRBV9 and TRBJ1-1; TRBD1 matches at 10 bases. J was trimmed by 4 bases and V by 4 bases; bases with no gene match: 19. Germline V CDR1 and CDR2: SGDLS, YYNGEE. The CDR3 has 19 residues. CDR3 residues: CASSRRYGTGAAKPTEAFF. The CDR3 DNA sequence: TGTGCCAGCAGCAGACGATACGGGACAGGGGCCGCAAAACCCACTGAAGCTTTCTTT.

This clonotype was picked up a small number of times. The chain is built from TRBV28 and TRBJ1-6, with D hard to call. The CDR3 has 18 amino acids. The V gene lost 4 bases and the J gene lost 0 bases, with 16 bases spanning the gap. Germline assignment: CDR1 MDHEN and CDR2 SYDVKM. DNA for the CDR3: TGTGCCAGCAGTTCCCGACAAGTTCCTAGCTCCTATAATTCACCCCTCCACTTT. This gives the protein CASSSRQVPSSYNSPLHF.

J is TRBJ1-6 and V is TRBV6-5; TRBD1 aligns across 7 bases. V dropped 0 bases and J dropped 9; count of bases not matched to a gene: 8. The CDR3 extends over 16 amino acids. Germline V CDR1 and CDR2: MNHEY, SVGAGI. The CDR3 is CASSYSGGQNFSPLHF. The CDR3, as DNA: TGTGCCAGCAGTTACTCCGGGGGACAGAATTTTTCACCCCTCCACTTT.

This clonotype came up many times. The chain links TRBV4-2 to TRBJ2-3; D not resolved. V was pared by 0 bases and J by 1 base, with 8 bases between. Per the germline V gene, CDR1 is LGHNA and CDR2 is YNFKEQ. The CDR3 length is 15 residues. The CDR3 sequence is CASSQEGGGTDTQYF. CDR3 sequence (DNA): TGTGCCAGCAGCCAAGAGGGTGGGGGCACAGATACGCAGTATTTT.